This T cell receptor beta chain emerged from a study of blood T cell repertoires in COVID-19. Study overall: Italy, Spain and the United States were the sources of the convalescent and acute COVID-19 samples.

The protocol was immunoSEQ multiplex PCR, while the TCRdb copy is restricted to in-frame clones and leaves out a portion. The repertoire holds 250,000 to 300,000 clones, with 88% as singletons. All enrollees were about 18 to 95 years old and from some 24 US areas. Participant-reported clinical history was the basis for cohort assignment. Symptom resolution, clearance, or two negative PCRs marked donors in Cohort 3 as recovered. V gave up 3 bases and J gave up 2 bases; unmatched junction bases: 0. This CDR3 is 15 amino acids long. Germline V gene sequence: CDR1 MNHEY, CDR2 SMNVEV (reference sequence). This TCR was recovered from a woman in her twenties or thirties who had recovered from COVID-19. Sequenced: PBMCs or T cells enriched from blood (not recorded which). This sequence joins TRBV27 and TRBJ2-6, with 8 bases fitting TRBD1. For the CDR3, the DNA is TGTGCCAGCAGTTTGACAGGGGCTGGGGCCAACGTCCTGACTTTC. This gives the protein CASSLTGAGANVLTF.